The 12 T cell receptor beta chains presented below share a single source sample, sequenced in a study of T cell responses to AZD1222 COVID-19 vaccine. Clones were sequenced by immunoSEQ multiplex PCR, and TCRdb holds only the in-frame ones, with some missing. The sample contains some 110,000 clones, more than 75% of which appear only once. The sequencing used peripheral blood, collected 28 days after the second dose of the MenACWY control vaccine. All receptors derive from an adult who received the MenACWY meningococcal vaccine as a control.

The CDR3 DNA reads as TGTGCCAGCAGCGTAAATACTGCAGATACGCAGTATTTT. Translating it yields CASSVNTADTQYF. This chain joins TRBV9 and TRBJ2-3, with unresolved D. The V gene's germline CDR1 is SGDLS and CDR2 YYNGEE. Trimming took 1 base from V and 4 from J, leaving 7 bases between them. The CDR3 totals 13 residues.

This rearrangement joins TRBV5-4 to TRBJ2-3; TRBD1 matches at 8 bases. CDR1 is SGHNT, CDR2 YYREEE, per germline (reference sequence). The CDR3 is 15 residues long. V trimming: 1 base; J trimming: 5 bases; junction bases outside the gene matches: 6. Here the CDR3 DNA reads TGTGCCAGCAGCTTGCTCCAGGGGGCGGGAGATACGCAGTATTTT. Translation gives CASSLLQGAGDTQYF.

The J gene is TRBJ1-5, the V gene TRBV18; D ambiguous. CDR3 length: 13 residues. In germline, CDR1 is KGHSH, CDR2 LQKENI. The V and J ends lost 3 bases and 9 bases respectively, with 12 bases between them. In nucleotides, the CDR3 is TGTGCCAGCTCACCCGTTTCTCACCGGCCCCAGCATTTT. Translation gives CASSPVSHRPQHF.

J is TRBJ1-6 and V is TRBV28, with D tentatively TRBD1 (5 bases). This CDR3 spans 12 amino acids. Trimming took off 8 bases at V and 10 bases at J, with 12 bases between the two ends. CDR1 and CDR2 (germline): MDHEN, SYDVKM. As DNA, the CDR3 is TGTGCCAGCGACGTGGGGCGCTCACCCCTCCACTTT. Encoded protein: CASDVGRSPLHF.

This clone was observed a single time. The chain carries TRBV19 and TRBJ1-5; a weak D match, TRBD1 (6 bases). Germline V CDR1 and CDR2: LNHDA, SQIVND (reference sequence). Trimming stripped 5 bases from V and 6 bases from J, with 11 bases between. This CDR3 is built from 13 residues. The CDR3 reads CASSDQQGQPQHF. The DNA of the CDR3 is TGTGCCAGTAGTGACCAACAGGGTCAGCCCCAGCATTTT.

This clone was observed once. The gene calls are TRBV3-1 (or the pseudogene TRBV3-2) and TRBJ1-3; a possible D gene is TRBD1 (5 bases). CDR1 is LGHDT and CDR2 is YNNKEL in the germline V gene (reference sequence). The CDR3 totals 16 residues. Trimming pared 1 base from V and 0 bases from J, leaving 10 bases between. Here the CDR3 reads CASSQGGRASGNTIYF. CDR3 in DNA: TGTGCCAGCAGCCAAGGGGGCAGGGCCTCTGGAAACACCATATATTTT.

J is TRBJ1-1 and V is TRBV27; no reliable D call. Trimming shortened V by 3 bases and J by 5 bases, and 13 bases separated the two germline ends. This CDR3 contains 14 residues. Germline assignment: CDR1 MNHEY and CDR2 SMNVEV (reference sequence). The CDR3 DNA reads as TGTGCCAGCAGTTTGAGACCCAATACGACTGAAGCTTTCTTT. It specifies CASSLRPNTTEAFF.

This clone was seen only once. V gene TRBV5-4 combines with J gene TRBJ1-2, with TRBD1 identical over 9 bases. This CDR3 contains 15 residues. Germline assignment: CDR1 SGHNT and CDR2 YYREEE (reference sequence). After removal of 0 bases from V and 4 bases from J, the junction contained 4 bases not matched to a gene. CDR3 sequence: CASSLGDRDTYGYTF. In DNA, the CDR3 is TGTGCCAGCAGCTTGGGGGACAGGGACACCTATGGCTACACCTTC.

This clone was observed a few times. The chain employs TRBV4-1 and TRBJ1-2; D not certain. V lost 0 bases and J 8 bases, leaving 16 bases between the germline ends. Looked up from germline, CDR1 is MGHRA and CDR2 is YSYEKL. CDR3 length equals 15 residues. The CDR3, as DNA: TGCGCCAGCAGCCAAGAATGGGTAGCCAGAATGGGCTACACCTTC. It specifies CASSQEWVARMGYTF.

V usage is TRBV6-5 and J usage is TRBJ1-3; D remains ambiguous. CDR3 length: 14 residues. Germline lookup yields CDR1 MNHEY and CDR2 SVGAGI. Deletions cut 4 bases from V and 0 bases from J, with 7 bases between. Here the CDR3 DNA reads TGTGCCAGCAGTTTGTCTGACTCTGGAAACACCATATATTTT. It specifies CASSLSDSGNTIYF.

The V and J genes are TRBV4-3 and TRBJ1-6; D remains ambiguous. The V end was cut by 0 bases, the J end by 7 bases, with 13 bases between. The CDR3 totals 16 residues. CDR1 and CDR2 (germline): LGHNA, YSLEER. The CDR3 DNA reads as TGCGCCAGCAGCCAAGAGGTGGCAGGACCAAATTCACCCCTCCACTTT. It codes for CASSQEVAGPNSPLHF.

The chain couples TRBV9 to TRBJ1-3; maybe TRBD1 (6 bases). Germline CDR1 is SGDLS and CDR2 is YYNGEE. The CDR3 consists of 13 residues. With 6 bases removed from V and 3 bases from J, the gap between germline ends came to 10 bases. The CDR3 DNA follows: TGTGCCAGCAACCCAGGGGTTGGAAACACCATATATTTT. Protein sequence: CASNPGVGNTIYF.